This passage covers 17 T cell receptor beta chains from one sample sequenced in a study of CD8 T cells in ankylosing spondylitis. MiXCR was run by TCRdb on the 5' RACE reads, yielding one entry per CDR3 protein. The sample shows approximately 220,000 distinct CDR3 sequences, about 10% of them seen only once. Sequenced input: blood, either unsorted or a sorted T cell fraction (not recorded which). These receptor sequences come from a male donor with ankylosing spondylitis or in good health (not recorded which).

This clonotype showed up many times. The rearrangement links TRBV7-9 to TRBJ2-1, with 7 bases that match TRBD2. Unmatched junction bases numbered 1, after V lost 1 base and J lost 4 bases. The CDR3 length is 14 residues. Germline V gene data show CDR1 as SEHNR and CDR2 as FQNEAQ (reference sequence). The CDR3 loop is CASSLVGGYNEQFF. The CDR3 coding sequence is TGTGCCAGCAGCTTAGTGGGAGGGTACAATGAGCAGTTCTTC.

There are a few counts of this clonotype. This rearrangement joins TRBV29-1 to TRBJ1-1; maybe TRBD1 (6 bases). Looked up from germline, CDR1 is SQVTM and CDR2 is ANQGSEA. The CDR3 runs to 14 residues. The germline V and J ends were trimmed by 5 bases and 1 base, with 14 bases remaining between them. CDR3 loop: CSVSSLGQNTEAFF. The CDR3 bases are TGCAGCGTTTCTTCTTTGGGACAGAACACTGAAGCTTTCTTT.

This clonotype was found many times. The chain joins TRBV20-1 to TRBJ2-7; possible D gene TRBD1, 5 bases. The CDR3 has 12 residues. V lost 7 bases and J lost 6, with 16 bases in between. In germline, CDR1 is DFQATT, CDR2 SNEGSKA (reference sequence). CDR3: CSVWTPTFEQYF. In DNA form, the CDR3 reads TGCAGTGTGTGGACACCCACCTTCGAGCAGTACTTC.

This clonotype has only a few counts. This rearrangement joins TRBV3-1 to TRBJ1-4; D is perhaps TRBD1 (5 bases). This CDR3 has 15 amino acids. From germline, CDR1 is LGHDT and CDR2 YNNKEL (reference sequence). Trimming took 3 bases from V and 3 from J, leaving 11 bases between them. CDR3 region: CASSQGGSANEKLFF. The DNA for the CDR3 is TGTGCCAGCAGCCAGGGGGGTTCAGCTAATGAAAAACTGTTTTTT. Together with reference TRBV3-1 and TRBJ1-4, the CDR3 gives the full variable domain: DTAVSQTPKYLVTQMGNDKSIKCEQNLGHDTMYWYKQDSKKFLKIMFSYNNKELIINETVPNRFSPKSPDKAHLNLHINSLELGDSAVYFCASSQGGSANEKLFFGSGTQLSVL.

The chain carries TRBV3-1 and TRBJ2-7; the D is unclear. V was clipped by 1 base and J by 3 bases, with 10 bases between them. The CDR3 is made up of 14 amino acids. Per germline, CDR1 LGHDT and CDR2 YNNKEL (reference sequence). CDR3 nucleotides: TGTGCCAGCAGCCAAGGCTTCAGGCTCTACGAGCAGTACTTC. Encoded protein: CASSQGFRLYEQYF.

This clonotype was counted only a few times. The rearrangement joins TRBV7-2 to TRBJ1-2, with D maybe TRBD1 (6 bases). Germline V gives CDR1 SGHTA, CDR2 FQGNSA. This CDR3 region has 12 residues. The ends were cut back, 3 bases at V and 13 bases at J, with 15 bases in the middle. CDR3 in amino acids: CASSFRDTPSTF. The DNA of the CDR3 is TGTGCCAGCAGCTTCCGGGACACCCCTAGCACCTTC.

A note on this clonotype: This may be a read error: a much more frequent sequence differs by one nucleotide. The chain carries TRBV9 and TRBJ2-5, with unresolved D. Germline V gene sequence: CDR1 SGDLS, CDR2 YYNGEE. The CDR3 has 15 residues. The CDR3, as DNA: TGTGCCAGCAACGTAGCTGAGTCCCCCACAGAGACCCAGTACTTC. This codes for CASNVAESPTETQYF. Full variable domain (outside the CDR3, taken from reference TRBV9 and TRBJ2-5): DSGVTQTPKHLITATGQRVTLRCSPRSGDLSVYWYQQSLDQGLQFLIQYYNGEERAKGNILERFSAQQFPDLHSELNLSSLELGDSALYFCASNVAESPTETQYFGPGTRLLVL.

A single count supports this clonotype. A much bigger clone sits one base away, suggesting this may be a read error. The V and J genes are TRBV12-3 or TRBV12-4 and TRBJ2-5; 9 bases agree with TRBD2. The CDR3 spans 16 residues. In DNA form, the CDR3 reads TGTGCCAGCAGTCTCGGACTAGCGCGAATCCAAGAGAGCCAGTACTTC. Translated: CASSLGLARIQESQYF.

This clonotype was seen a handful of times. The gene calls are TRBV3-1 and TRBJ1-6; D might be TRBD1 (5 bases). Germline V gene lookup returns CDR1 LGHDT and CDR2 YNNKEL (reference sequence). This CDR3 has 15 amino acids. Trimming cost V 2 bases and J 10 bases, with 15 bases left between them. The DNA of the CDR3 is TGTGCCAGCAGCCAATGGCAGAGGGACGGGTCACCCCTCCACTTT. It codes for CASSQWQRDGSPLHF. Looking up the rest from reference TRBV3-1 and TRBJ1-6 gives the full variable domain: DTAVSQTPKYLVTQMGNDKSIKCEQNLGHDTMYWYKQDSKKFLKIMFSYNNKELIINETVPNRFSPKSPDKAHLNLHINSLELGDSAVYFCASSQWQRDGSPLHFGNGTRLTVT.

This clonotype has at least ten counts. The chain has TRBV12-3 or TRBV12-4 and TRBJ1-6, with D tentatively TRBD1 (5 bases). V was pared by 8 bases and J by 6 bases, with 8 bases between. The CDR3 covers 12 residues. The CDR3 protein is CASRQSNSPLHF. CDR3 coding DNA: TGTGCCAGCCGACAGAGTAATTCACCCCTCCACTTT.

V usage is TRBV20-1 and J usage is TRBJ2-2, with a possible D match to TRBD2 (6 bases). The germline V gene encodes CDR1 DFQATT and CDR2 SNEGSKA (reference sequence). This CDR3 has 12 amino acids. The CDR3 nucleotides read TGCAGCCCGGGGGAGAACACCGGGGAGCTGTTTTTT. Protein: CSPGENTGELFF.

This clonotype was observed a handful of times. The chain is built from TRBV28 and TRBJ1-6; D gene ambiguous. Germline assignment: CDR1 MDHEN and CDR2 SYDVKM. The CDR3 extends over 14 amino acids. V was clipped by 1 base and J by 4 bases, with 5 bases between them. CDR3 DNA sequence: TGTGCCAGCAGTTTATCTCAGTATAATTCACCCCTCCACTTT. Translating gives CASSLSQYNSPLHF.

The V and J genes are TRBV3-1 and TRBJ1-2, with D maybe TRBD1 (6 bases). The CDR3 contains 16 residues. The V end lost 0 bases, the J end lost 2 bases, and 13 bases lay between the germline ends. Germline CDR1 LGHDT, CDR2 YNNKEL (reference sequence). CDR3 sequence: CASSQDTSGANYGYTF. CDR3 in DNA: TGTGCCAGCAGCCAAGATACCTCAGGGGCAAACTATGGCTACACCTTC.

This clonotype was recorded at least ten times. The chain is built from TRBV20-1 and TRBJ2-2; D remains ambiguous. Germline loops: CDR1 DFQATT, CDR2 SNEGSKA (reference sequence). The V end was cut by 3 bases, the J end by 2 bases, with 7 bases between. CDR3 length equals 13 residues. The CDR3 DNA sequence: TGCAGTGCTAGTAGGACCAACACCGGGGAGCTGTTTTTT. Translation gives CSASRTNTGELFF.

This clonotype occurred many times. The V and J genes are TRBV20-1 and TRBJ2-4; D uncertain. Germline CDR1 DFQATT, CDR2 SNEGSKA (reference sequence). V shed 1 base and J shed 1 base, with 11 bases lying between them. CDR3 length: 15 residues. The CDR3 coding sequence is TGCAGTGCTAGAGGGCCAAATCACGCCAAAAACATTCAGTACTTC. Its protein is CSARGPNHAKNIQYF.

CDR3 sequence: CASSQESRNTEAFF. Written as DNA, the CDR3 is TGTGCCAGCAGCCAAGAATCCAGGAACACTGAAGCTTTCTTT. The genes are TRBV3-1 and TRBJ1-1, with D unresolved. Germline V gives CDR1 LGHDT, CDR2 YNNKEL (reference sequence). This CDR3 is built from 14 residues. Trimming removed 0 bases at V and 1 base at J, with 6 bases between.

This clonotype was seen ten or more times. V is TRBV7-6 and J is TRBJ2-5, with no clear D. The V gene lost 1 base and the J gene lost 3 bases, with 12 bases spanning the gap. Germline V gives CDR1 SGHVS, CDR2 FNYEAQ. The CDR3 has 15 residues. DNA of the CDR3: TGTGCCAGCAGCTTAGTCCGGACCTGGGAAGAGACCCAGTACTTC. It yields the protein CASSLVRTWEETQYF.